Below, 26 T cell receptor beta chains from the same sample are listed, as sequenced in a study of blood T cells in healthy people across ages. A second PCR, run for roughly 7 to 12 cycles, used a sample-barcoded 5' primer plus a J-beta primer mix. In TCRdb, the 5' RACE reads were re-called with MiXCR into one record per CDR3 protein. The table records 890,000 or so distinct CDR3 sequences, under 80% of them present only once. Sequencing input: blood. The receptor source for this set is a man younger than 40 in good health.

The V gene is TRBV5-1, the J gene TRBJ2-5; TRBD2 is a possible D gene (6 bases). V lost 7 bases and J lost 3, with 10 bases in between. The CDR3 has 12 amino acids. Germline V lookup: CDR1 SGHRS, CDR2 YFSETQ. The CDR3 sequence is CASGDFEETQYF. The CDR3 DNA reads TGCGCCAGCGGGGACTTCGAAGAGACCCAGTACTTC.

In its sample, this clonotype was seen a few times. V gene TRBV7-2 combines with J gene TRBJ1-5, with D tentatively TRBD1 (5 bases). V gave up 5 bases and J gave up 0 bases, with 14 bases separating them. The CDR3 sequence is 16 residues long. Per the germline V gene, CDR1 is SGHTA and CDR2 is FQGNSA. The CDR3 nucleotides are TGTGCCAGCAGCCTCGGACAAATATATAGCAATCAGCCCCAGCATTTT. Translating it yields CASSLGQIYSNQPQHF.

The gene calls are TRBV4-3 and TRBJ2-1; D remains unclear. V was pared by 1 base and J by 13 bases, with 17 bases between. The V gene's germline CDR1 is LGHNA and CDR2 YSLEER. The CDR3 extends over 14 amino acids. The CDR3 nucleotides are TGCGCCAGCAGCCAAGGCAAGGGCCGAGATGTTCAGTTCTTC. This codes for CASSQGKGRDVQFF.

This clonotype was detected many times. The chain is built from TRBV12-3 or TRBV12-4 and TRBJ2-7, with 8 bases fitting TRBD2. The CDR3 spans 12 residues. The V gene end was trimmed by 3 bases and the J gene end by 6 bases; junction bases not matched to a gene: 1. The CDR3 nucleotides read TGTGCCAGCAGTTTTAGCGGGATCGAGCAGTACTTC. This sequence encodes CASSFSGIEQYF.

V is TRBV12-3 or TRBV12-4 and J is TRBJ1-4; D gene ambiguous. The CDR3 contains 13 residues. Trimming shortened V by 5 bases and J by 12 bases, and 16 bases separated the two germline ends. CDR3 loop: CASSPDGGRQLFF. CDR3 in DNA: TGTGCCAGCAGTCCTGATGGAGGCCGCCAACTGTTTTTT.

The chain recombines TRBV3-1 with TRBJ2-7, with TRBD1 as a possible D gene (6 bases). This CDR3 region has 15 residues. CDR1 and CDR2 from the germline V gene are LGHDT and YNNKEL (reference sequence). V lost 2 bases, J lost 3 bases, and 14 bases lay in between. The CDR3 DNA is TGTGCCAGCAGCCAATACTCGGGACATAGCTACGAGCAGTACTTC. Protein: CASSQYSGHSYEQYF.

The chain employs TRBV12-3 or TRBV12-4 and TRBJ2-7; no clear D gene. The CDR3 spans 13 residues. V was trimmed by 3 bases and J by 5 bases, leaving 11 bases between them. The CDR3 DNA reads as TGTGCCAGCAGTTTCCCCATGAGCGACGAGCAGTACTTC. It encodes CASSFPMSDEQYF.

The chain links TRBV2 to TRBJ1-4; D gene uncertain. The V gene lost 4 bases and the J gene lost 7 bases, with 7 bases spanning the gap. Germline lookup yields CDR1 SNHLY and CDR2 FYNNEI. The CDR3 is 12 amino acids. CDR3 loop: CASSVMGEKLFF. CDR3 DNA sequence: TGTGCCAGCAGTGTAATGGGTGAAAAACTGTTTTTT. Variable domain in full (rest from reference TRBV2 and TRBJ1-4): EPEVTQTPSHQVTQMGQEVILRCVPISNHLYFYWYRQILGQKVEFLVSFYNNEISEKSEIFDDQFSVERPDGSNFTLKIRSTKLEDSAMYFCASSVMGEKLFFGSGTQLSVL.

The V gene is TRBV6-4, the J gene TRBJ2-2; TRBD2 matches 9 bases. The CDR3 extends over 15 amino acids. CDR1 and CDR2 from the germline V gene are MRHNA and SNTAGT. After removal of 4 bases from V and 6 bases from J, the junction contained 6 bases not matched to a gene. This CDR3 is CASSVLAGIPGELFF. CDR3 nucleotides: TGTGCCAGCAGTGTTCTAGCGGGAATACCCGGGGAGCTGTTTTTT.

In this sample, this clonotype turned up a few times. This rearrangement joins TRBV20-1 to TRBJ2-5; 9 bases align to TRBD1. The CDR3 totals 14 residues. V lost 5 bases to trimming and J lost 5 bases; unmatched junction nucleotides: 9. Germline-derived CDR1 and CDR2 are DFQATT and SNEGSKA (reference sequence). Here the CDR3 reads CSAFHYRGLETQYF. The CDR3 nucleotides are TGCAGTGCTTTCCATTACAGGGGGCTGGAGACCCAGTACTTC.

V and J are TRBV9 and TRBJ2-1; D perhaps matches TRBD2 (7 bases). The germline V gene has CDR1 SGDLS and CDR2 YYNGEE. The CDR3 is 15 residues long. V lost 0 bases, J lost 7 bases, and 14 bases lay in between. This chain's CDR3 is CASSVVMRGGNEQFF. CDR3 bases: TGTGCCAGCAGCGTAGTGATGAGGGGGGGAAATGAGCAGTTCTTC.

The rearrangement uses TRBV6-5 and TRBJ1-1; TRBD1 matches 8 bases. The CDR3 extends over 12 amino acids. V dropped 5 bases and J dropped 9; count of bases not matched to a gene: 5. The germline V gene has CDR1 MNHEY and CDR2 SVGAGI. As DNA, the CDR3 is TGTGCCAGCAGTGACCGGACAGGGAAAGCTTTCTTT. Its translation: CASSDRTGKAFF.

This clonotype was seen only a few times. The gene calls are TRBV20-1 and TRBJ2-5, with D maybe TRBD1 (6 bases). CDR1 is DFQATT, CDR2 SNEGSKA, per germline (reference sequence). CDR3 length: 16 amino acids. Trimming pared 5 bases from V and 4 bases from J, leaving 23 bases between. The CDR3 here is CSADEGVGGSGETQYF. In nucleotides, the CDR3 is TGCAGTGCTGACGAGGGGGTAGGAGGAAGCGGAGAGACCCAGTACTTC.

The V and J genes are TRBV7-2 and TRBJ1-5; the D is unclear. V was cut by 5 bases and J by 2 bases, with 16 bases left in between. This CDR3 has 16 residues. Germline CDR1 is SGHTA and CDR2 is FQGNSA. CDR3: CASSLREGFGNQPQHF. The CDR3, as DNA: TGTGCCAGCAGCCTTAGAGAGGGTTTCGGCAATCAGCCCCAGCATTTT.

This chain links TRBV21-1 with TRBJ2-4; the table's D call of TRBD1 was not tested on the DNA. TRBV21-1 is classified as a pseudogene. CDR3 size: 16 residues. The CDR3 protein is CASSSRTPLAKNIQYF. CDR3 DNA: TGTGCCAGCAGCTCCCGGACACCGCTAGCCAAAAACATTCAGTACTTC.

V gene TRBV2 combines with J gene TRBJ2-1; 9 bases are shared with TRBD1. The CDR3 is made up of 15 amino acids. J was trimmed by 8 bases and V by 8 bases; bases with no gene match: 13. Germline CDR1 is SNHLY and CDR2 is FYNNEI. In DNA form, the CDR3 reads TGTGCCAGCGAAAACCCGGACAGGGGAGGCGATGAGCAGTTCTTC. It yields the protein CASENPDRGGDEQFF. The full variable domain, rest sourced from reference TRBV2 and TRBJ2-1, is EPEVTQTPSHQVTQMGQEVILRCVPISNHLYFYWYRQILGQKVEFLVSFYNNEISEKSEIFDDQFSVERPDGSNFTLKIRSTKLEDSAMYFCASENPDRGGDEQFFGPGTRLTVL.

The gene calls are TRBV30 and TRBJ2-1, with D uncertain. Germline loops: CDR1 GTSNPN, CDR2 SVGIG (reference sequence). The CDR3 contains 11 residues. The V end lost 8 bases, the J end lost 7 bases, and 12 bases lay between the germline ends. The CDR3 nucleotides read TGTGCCGCCAAAATGTGGAATGAGCAGTTCTTC. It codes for CAAKMWNEQFF.

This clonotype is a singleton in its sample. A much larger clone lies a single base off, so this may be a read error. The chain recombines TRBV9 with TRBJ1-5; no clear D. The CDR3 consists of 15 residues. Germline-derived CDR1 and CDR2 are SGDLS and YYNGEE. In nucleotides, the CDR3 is TGTGCCAGCAGCGTAGAGGGTAAGAAAAATCCGCCCCAGCATTTT. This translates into CASSVEGKKNPPQHF.

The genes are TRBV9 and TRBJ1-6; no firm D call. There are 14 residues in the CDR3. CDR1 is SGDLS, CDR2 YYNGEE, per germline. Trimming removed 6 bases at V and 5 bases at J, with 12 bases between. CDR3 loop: CASTWGSDNSPLHF. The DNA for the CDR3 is TGTGCCAGCACCTGGGGTTCCGATAATTCACCCCTCCACTTT.

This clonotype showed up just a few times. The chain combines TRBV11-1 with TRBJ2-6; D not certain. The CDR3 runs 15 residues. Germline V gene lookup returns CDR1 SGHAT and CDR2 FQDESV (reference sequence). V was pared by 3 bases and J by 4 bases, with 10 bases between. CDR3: CASSLYRAGANVLTF. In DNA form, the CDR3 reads TGTGCCAGCAGCTTGTACAGAGCGGGGGCCAACGTCCTGACTTTC.

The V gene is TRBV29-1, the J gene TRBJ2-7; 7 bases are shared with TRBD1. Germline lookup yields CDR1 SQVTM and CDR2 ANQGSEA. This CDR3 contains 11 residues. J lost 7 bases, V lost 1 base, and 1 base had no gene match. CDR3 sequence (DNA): TGCAGCGTTGAAGGGACAGGAGAGCAGTACTTC. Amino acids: CSVEGTGEQYF.

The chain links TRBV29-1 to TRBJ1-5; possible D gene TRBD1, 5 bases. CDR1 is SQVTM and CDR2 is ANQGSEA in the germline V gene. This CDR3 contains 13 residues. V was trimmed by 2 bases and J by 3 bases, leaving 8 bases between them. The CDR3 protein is CSVERGYNQPQHF. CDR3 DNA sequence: TGCAGCGTTGAAAGGGGATACAATCAGCCCCAGCATTTT.

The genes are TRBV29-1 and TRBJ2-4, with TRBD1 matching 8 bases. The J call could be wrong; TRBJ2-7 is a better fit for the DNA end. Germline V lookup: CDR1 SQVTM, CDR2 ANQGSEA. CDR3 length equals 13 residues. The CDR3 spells CSIRSGGFCEQYF. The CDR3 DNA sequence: TGCAGCATACGGTCAGGGGGCTTTTGCGAGCAGTACTTC.

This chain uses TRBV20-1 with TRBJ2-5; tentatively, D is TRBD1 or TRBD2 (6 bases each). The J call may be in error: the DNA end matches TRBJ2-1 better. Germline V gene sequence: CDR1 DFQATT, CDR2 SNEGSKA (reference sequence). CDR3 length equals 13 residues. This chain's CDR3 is CSANRGAQETQFF. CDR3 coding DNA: TGCAGTGCTAATAGGGGGGCCCAAGAGACCCAGTTCTTC.

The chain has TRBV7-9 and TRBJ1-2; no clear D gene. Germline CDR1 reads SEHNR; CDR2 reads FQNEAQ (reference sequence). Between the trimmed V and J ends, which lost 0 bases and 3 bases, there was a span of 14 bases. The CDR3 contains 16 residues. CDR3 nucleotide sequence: TGTGCCAGCAGCTTAGCATACCCGGCAGAGGACTATGGCTACACCTTC. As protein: CASSLAYPAEDYGYTF.

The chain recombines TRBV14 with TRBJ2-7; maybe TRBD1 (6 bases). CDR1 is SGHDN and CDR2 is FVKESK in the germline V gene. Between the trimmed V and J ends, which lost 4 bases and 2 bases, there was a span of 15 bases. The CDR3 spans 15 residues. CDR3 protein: CASSLHLGQAYEQYF. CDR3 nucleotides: TGTGCCAGCAGCCTCCACCTGGGACAAGCCTACGAGCAGTACTTC.